The rows below give T cell receptor beta chains drawn from one sample of a study of graft-versus-host responses after intestinal transplantation. Using immunoSEQ multiplex PCR, the repertoire was profiled, and TCRdb retains in-frame clones only, with some absent. Here the sample spans nearly 20,000 clones, about 89% being singletons. Sample: PBMCs, taken more than 220 days after intestinal transplant. These receptors were taken from a human patient who received an intestinal transplant, so some T cells may come from the graft donor. The CDR3 runs from the conserved cysteine through the conserved F or W. Each record gives: D gene, J gene, V gene, clone size, CDR3 DNA, CDR3 protein. D genes are given only for firm matches. Clone size is shown for a subset of rows, as once, few, many or a class of expanded clone.

d_call: -
j_call: TRBJ1-2
v_call: TRBV27
clone_size: -
cdr3_nt: TGTGCCAGCAGTTTATCGACGGAGGGGTATGAGGGCTACACCTTC
cdr3_aa: CASSLSTEGYEGYTF

d_call: TRBD1
j_call: TRBJ1-1
v_call: TRBV19
clone_size: -
cdr3_nt: TGTGCCAGTAGTGTCCGACAGGGTTGGACTGAAGCTTTCTTT
cdr3_aa: CASSVRQGWTEAFF

d_call: -
j_call: TRBJ2-2
v_call: TRBV19
clone_size: -
cdr3_nt: TGTGCCAGTAGTATAGATCTCGGACTATACACCGGGGAGCTGTTTTTT
cdr3_aa: CASSIDLGLYTGELFF

d_call: -
j_call: TRBJ1-2
v_call: TRBV7-9
clone_size: once
cdr3_nt: TGTGCCAGCAGCCCAGAGGGGGGGGCCCATGGCTACACCTTC
cdr3_aa: CASSPEGGAHGYTF

d_call: -
j_call: TRBJ1-2
v_call: TRBV29-1
clone_size: -
cdr3_nt: TGCAGCGTTTCTGGGACACCTTCTGACTATGGCTACACCTTC
cdr3_aa: CSVSGTPSDYGYTF

d_call: TRBD1
j_call: TRBJ1-2
v_call: TRBV5-1
clone_size: -
cdr3_nt: TGCGCCAGCAGCTTGGGCCGGACAGGATCCTATGGCTACACCTTC
cdr3_aa: CASSLGRTGSYGYTF

d_call: TRBD1
j_call: TRBJ1-3
v_call: TRBV12-5
clone_size: -
cdr3_nt: TGTGCTAGTGGTTTGGTACCCCTTGTACTCTCTCGGGACAGTGGAAACACCATATATTTT
cdr3_aa: CASGLVPLVLSRDSGNTIYF

d_call: -
j_call: TRBJ1-5
v_call: TRBV27
clone_size: -
cdr3_nt: TGTGCCAGCAGTTTGCGCGAAAATCAGCCCCAGCATTTT
cdr3_aa: CASSLRENQPQHF

d_call: -
j_call: TRBJ2-1
v_call: TRBV18
clone_size: -
cdr3_nt: TGTGCCAGCTCACCACGAGTGGATGAGCAGTTCTTC
cdr3_aa: CASSPRVDEQFF

d_call: -
j_call: TRBJ2-7
v_call: TRBV7-9
clone_size: -
cdr3_nt: TGTGCCAGCAGCTTAGGGCTAGGGAACGAGCAGTACTTC
cdr3_aa: CASSLGLGNEQYF

d_call: TRBD2
j_call: TRBJ2-4
v_call: TRBV5-1
clone_size: -
cdr3_nt: TGCGCCAGCAGCTTTGATCTAGCGGGGCTAGCCAAAAACATTCAGTACTTC
cdr3_aa: CASSFDLAGLAKNIQYF

d_call: -
j_call: TRBJ2-7
v_call: TRBV11-3
clone_size: -
cdr3_nt: TGTGCCAGCAGCTTAGATCTGCCACATGGGTACTCCTACGAGCAGTACTTC
cdr3_aa: CASSLDLPHGYSYEQYF

d_call: -
j_call: TRBJ2-4
v_call: TRBV4-1
clone_size: -
cdr3_nt: TGCGCCAGCAGCCGCTTAACTGATCAGGGACCCAAAAACATTCAGTACTTC
cdr3_aa: CASSRLTDQGPKNIQYF

d_call: TRBD1
j_call: TRBJ2-6
v_call: TRBV7-9
clone_size: -
cdr3_nt: TGTGCCAGCAGCGCCGGACAGGGGGCTGGGGCCAACGTCCTGACTTTC
cdr3_aa: CASSAGQGAGANVLTF

d_call: -
j_call: TRBJ2-5
v_call: TRBV6-5
clone_size: -
cdr3_nt: TGTGCCAGCAGTTACGGGGAGACCCAGTACTTC
cdr3_aa: CASSYGETQYF

d_call: -
j_call: TRBJ1-2
v_call: TRBV30
clone_size: -
cdr3_nt: TGTGCCTGGAGCCCGCGGGCCTCCGGGGGCTACACCTTC
cdr3_aa: CAWSPRASGGYTF

d_call: -
j_call: TRBJ2-1
v_call: TRBV11-2
clone_size: -
cdr3_nt: TGTGCCAGCAGCTTAGGCGTGGGGGTGGGGGCGCATCAATCCGATGAGCAGTTCTTC
cdr3_aa: CASSLGVGVGAHQSDEQFF

d_call: -
j_call: TRBJ1-1
v_call: TRBV7-9
clone_size: -
cdr3_nt: TGTGCCACCAACGTGGCCCTGAACACTGAAGCTTTCTTT
cdr3_aa: CATNVALNTEAFF

d_call: TRBD2
j_call: TRBJ2-3
v_call: TRBV7-9
clone_size: -
cdr3_nt: TGTGCCAGCAGCACCCCGACTAGCGGGGGGGGAGATACGCAGTATTTT
cdr3_aa: CASSTPTSGGGDTQYF

d_call: TRBD1
j_call: TRBJ2-1
v_call: TRBV2
clone_size: -
cdr3_nt: TGTGCCAGCACTAGGGGGCTCTTCTACAATGAGCAGTTCTTC
cdr3_aa: CASTRGLFYNEQFF

d_call: TRBD1
j_call: TRBJ2-1
v_call: TRBV5-1
clone_size: -
cdr3_nt: TGCGCCAGCATGGGACAGGGGTTCCATGAGCAGTTCTTC
cdr3_aa: CASMGQGFHEQFF

d_call: TRBD2
j_call: TRBJ2-7
v_call: TRBV6-5
clone_size: -
cdr3_nt: TGTGCCAGCAGTTCTAGCGGGGGGATGAGGGGCCACGAGCAGTACTTC
cdr3_aa: CASSSSGGMRGHEQYF

d_call: -
j_call: TRBJ1-3
v_call: TRBV29-1
clone_size: -
cdr3_nt: TGCAGCGTCGGGACTCCTGGAAACACCATATATTTT
cdr3_aa: CSVGTPGNTIYF

d_call: TRBD1
j_call: TRBJ1-1
v_call: TRBV19
clone_size: -
cdr3_nt: TGTGCCAGTAGTACCTGGACAGGGAACACTGAAGCTTTCTTT
cdr3_aa: CASSTWTGNTEAFF

d_call: -
j_call: TRBJ1-3
v_call: TRBV9
clone_size: -
cdr3_nt: TGTGCCAGCAGCGTAGGTTTTGATGGAAACACCATATATTTT
cdr3_aa: CASSVGFDGNTIYF

d_call: -
j_call: TRBJ2-1
v_call: TRBV11-2
clone_size: -
cdr3_nt: TGTGCCAGCAGCGCGTGGAAGCGGGATGAGCAGTTCTTC
cdr3_aa: CASSAWKRDEQFF

d_call: TRBD2
j_call: TRBJ2-5
v_call: TRBV29-1
clone_size: -
cdr3_nt: TGCAGCGTAGCTGCCAATAGCGGGGTTGGAGAGACCCAGTACTTC
cdr3_aa: CSVAANSGVGETQYF

d_call: -
j_call: TRBJ2-5
v_call: TRBV6-5
clone_size: -
cdr3_nt: TGTGCCAGTTCCCCGACAGTAATAGAGACCCAGTACTTC
cdr3_aa: CASSPTVIETQYF

d_call: TRBD2
j_call: TRBJ2-1
v_call: TRBV6-1
clone_size: -
cdr3_nt: TGTGCCAGCAGTGGACAGCGGGGTAGCAATGAGCAGTTCTTC
cdr3_aa: CASSGQRGSNEQFF

d_call: TRBD1
j_call: TRBJ2-1
v_call: TRBV7-8
clone_size: once
cdr3_nt: TGTGCCAGCAGCTTAAGCGGACAGGGATACAATGAGCAGTTCTTC
cdr3_aa: CASSLSGQGYNEQFF

d_call: -
j_call: TRBJ1-1
v_call: TRBV19
clone_size: -
cdr3_nt: TGTGCCAGTAGTCCTGGCGGGGGGGACACTGAAGCTTTCTTT
cdr3_aa: CASSPGGGDTEAFF

d_call: -
j_call: TRBJ2-7
v_call: TRBV5-5
clone_size: -
cdr3_nt: TGTGCCAGCAGCTTGGCAACAGGGTCTTCCTACGAGCAGTACTTC
cdr3_aa: CASSLATGSSYEQYF

d_call: TRBD1
j_call: TRBJ1-4
v_call: TRBV6-5
clone_size: -
cdr3_nt: TGTGCCAGCAGCCCCGGGACAGGGACTCTCAAACTGTTTTTT
cdr3_aa: CASSPGTGTLKLFF

d_call: -
j_call: TRBJ1-5
v_call: TRBV19
clone_size: -
cdr3_nt: TGTGCCAGTAGGCTGTCCCTTTATAGCAATCAGCCCCAGCATTTT
cdr3_aa: CASRLSLYSNQPQHF

d_call: TRBD2
j_call: TRBJ2-3
v_call: TRBV7-7
clone_size: few
cdr3_nt: TGTGCCAGCAGCTTAGGGGCGGGGGGGCCTGGAGATACGCAGTATTTT
cdr3_aa: CASSLGAGGPGDTQYF

d_call: -
j_call: TRBJ2-7
v_call: TRBV6-1
clone_size: -
cdr3_nt: TGTGCCAGCAGTTTGAACGAGCAGTACTTC
cdr3_aa: CASSLNEQYF

d_call: TRBD1
j_call: TRBJ1-2
v_call: TRBV6-5
clone_size: once
cdr3_nt: TGTGCCAGCAGTTGGACAGGGGGCAATGGCTACACCTTC
cdr3_aa: CASSWTGGNGYTF

d_call: -
j_call: TRBJ2-3
v_call: TRBV7-9
clone_size: -
cdr3_nt: TGTGCCAGCAGCTTTAGCGGATACACAGATACGCAGTATTTT
cdr3_aa: CASSFSGYTDTQYF

d_call: -
j_call: TRBJ1-3
v_call: TRBV25-1
clone_size: -
cdr3_nt: TGTGCCAGCAGTGAGGGGAGCTCTGGAAACACCATATATTTT
cdr3_aa: CASSEGSSGNTIYF

d_call: -
j_call: TRBJ1-1
v_call: TRBV7-8
clone_size: -
cdr3_nt: TGTGCCAGCAGCTTAGTGGGGGCACGGGACACTGAAGCTTTCTTT
cdr3_aa: CASSLVGARDTEAFF

d_call: TRBD1
j_call: TRBJ2-1
v_call: TRBV6-1
clone_size: few
cdr3_nt: TGTGCCAGCAGTGAAGCGGGACAGGGAACCTACAATGAGCAGTTCTTC
cdr3_aa: CASSEAGQGTYNEQFF

d_call: -
j_call: TRBJ2-3
v_call: TRBV30
clone_size: -
cdr3_nt: TGTGCTCTGCGATCCCCCACAGATACGCAGTATTTT
cdr3_aa: CALRSPTDTQYF

d_call: -
j_call: TRBJ1-2
v_call: TRBV5-4
clone_size: -
cdr3_nt: TGTGCCAGCAGTTCCTCTTTGTATGGCTACACCTTC
cdr3_aa: CASSSSLYGYTF

d_call: -
j_call: TRBJ1-2
v_call: TRBV27
clone_size: -
cdr3_nt: TGTGCCAGCAGTTTTTCTGCTAACTATGGCTACACCTTC
cdr3_aa: CASSFSANYGYTF

d_call: -
j_call: TRBJ1-5
v_call: TRBV19
clone_size: few
cdr3_nt: TGTGCCAGTAGTATAACCTTGGATCCTCACCCCCAGCATTTT
cdr3_aa: CASSITLDPHPQHF

d_call: -
j_call: TRBJ1-5
v_call: TRBV30
clone_size: -
cdr3_nt: TGTGCCTGGAGTGAGATGGGGGGGGATCAGCCCCAGCATTTT
cdr3_aa: CAWSEMGGDQPQHF

d_call: TRBD1
j_call: TRBJ1-2
v_call: TRBV6-5
clone_size: once
cdr3_nt: TGTGCCAGCGGAGAGACAGGGCCTAACTATGGCTACACCTTC
cdr3_aa: CASGETGPNYGYTF

d_call: TRBD1
j_call: TRBJ2-2
v_call: TRBV5-6
clone_size: -
cdr3_nt: TGTGCCAGCAGACCCCCGGCTGCCAGGGGGTCCGGGGAGCTGTTTTTT
cdr3_aa: CASRPPAARGSGELFF

d_call: TRBD2
j_call: TRBJ2-1
v_call: TRBV9
clone_size: -
cdr3_nt: TGTGCCAGCAGCGCTCCGGGACTAGCGGGGGGTAATGAGCAGTTCTTC
cdr3_aa: CASSAPGLAGGNEQFF

d_call: -
j_call: TRBJ1-3
v_call: TRBV5-1
clone_size: -
cdr3_nt: TGCGCCAGTAGTAGGACGCCAGGGGAATCGACTGGAAACACCATATATTTT
cdr3_aa: CASSRTPGESTGNTIYF